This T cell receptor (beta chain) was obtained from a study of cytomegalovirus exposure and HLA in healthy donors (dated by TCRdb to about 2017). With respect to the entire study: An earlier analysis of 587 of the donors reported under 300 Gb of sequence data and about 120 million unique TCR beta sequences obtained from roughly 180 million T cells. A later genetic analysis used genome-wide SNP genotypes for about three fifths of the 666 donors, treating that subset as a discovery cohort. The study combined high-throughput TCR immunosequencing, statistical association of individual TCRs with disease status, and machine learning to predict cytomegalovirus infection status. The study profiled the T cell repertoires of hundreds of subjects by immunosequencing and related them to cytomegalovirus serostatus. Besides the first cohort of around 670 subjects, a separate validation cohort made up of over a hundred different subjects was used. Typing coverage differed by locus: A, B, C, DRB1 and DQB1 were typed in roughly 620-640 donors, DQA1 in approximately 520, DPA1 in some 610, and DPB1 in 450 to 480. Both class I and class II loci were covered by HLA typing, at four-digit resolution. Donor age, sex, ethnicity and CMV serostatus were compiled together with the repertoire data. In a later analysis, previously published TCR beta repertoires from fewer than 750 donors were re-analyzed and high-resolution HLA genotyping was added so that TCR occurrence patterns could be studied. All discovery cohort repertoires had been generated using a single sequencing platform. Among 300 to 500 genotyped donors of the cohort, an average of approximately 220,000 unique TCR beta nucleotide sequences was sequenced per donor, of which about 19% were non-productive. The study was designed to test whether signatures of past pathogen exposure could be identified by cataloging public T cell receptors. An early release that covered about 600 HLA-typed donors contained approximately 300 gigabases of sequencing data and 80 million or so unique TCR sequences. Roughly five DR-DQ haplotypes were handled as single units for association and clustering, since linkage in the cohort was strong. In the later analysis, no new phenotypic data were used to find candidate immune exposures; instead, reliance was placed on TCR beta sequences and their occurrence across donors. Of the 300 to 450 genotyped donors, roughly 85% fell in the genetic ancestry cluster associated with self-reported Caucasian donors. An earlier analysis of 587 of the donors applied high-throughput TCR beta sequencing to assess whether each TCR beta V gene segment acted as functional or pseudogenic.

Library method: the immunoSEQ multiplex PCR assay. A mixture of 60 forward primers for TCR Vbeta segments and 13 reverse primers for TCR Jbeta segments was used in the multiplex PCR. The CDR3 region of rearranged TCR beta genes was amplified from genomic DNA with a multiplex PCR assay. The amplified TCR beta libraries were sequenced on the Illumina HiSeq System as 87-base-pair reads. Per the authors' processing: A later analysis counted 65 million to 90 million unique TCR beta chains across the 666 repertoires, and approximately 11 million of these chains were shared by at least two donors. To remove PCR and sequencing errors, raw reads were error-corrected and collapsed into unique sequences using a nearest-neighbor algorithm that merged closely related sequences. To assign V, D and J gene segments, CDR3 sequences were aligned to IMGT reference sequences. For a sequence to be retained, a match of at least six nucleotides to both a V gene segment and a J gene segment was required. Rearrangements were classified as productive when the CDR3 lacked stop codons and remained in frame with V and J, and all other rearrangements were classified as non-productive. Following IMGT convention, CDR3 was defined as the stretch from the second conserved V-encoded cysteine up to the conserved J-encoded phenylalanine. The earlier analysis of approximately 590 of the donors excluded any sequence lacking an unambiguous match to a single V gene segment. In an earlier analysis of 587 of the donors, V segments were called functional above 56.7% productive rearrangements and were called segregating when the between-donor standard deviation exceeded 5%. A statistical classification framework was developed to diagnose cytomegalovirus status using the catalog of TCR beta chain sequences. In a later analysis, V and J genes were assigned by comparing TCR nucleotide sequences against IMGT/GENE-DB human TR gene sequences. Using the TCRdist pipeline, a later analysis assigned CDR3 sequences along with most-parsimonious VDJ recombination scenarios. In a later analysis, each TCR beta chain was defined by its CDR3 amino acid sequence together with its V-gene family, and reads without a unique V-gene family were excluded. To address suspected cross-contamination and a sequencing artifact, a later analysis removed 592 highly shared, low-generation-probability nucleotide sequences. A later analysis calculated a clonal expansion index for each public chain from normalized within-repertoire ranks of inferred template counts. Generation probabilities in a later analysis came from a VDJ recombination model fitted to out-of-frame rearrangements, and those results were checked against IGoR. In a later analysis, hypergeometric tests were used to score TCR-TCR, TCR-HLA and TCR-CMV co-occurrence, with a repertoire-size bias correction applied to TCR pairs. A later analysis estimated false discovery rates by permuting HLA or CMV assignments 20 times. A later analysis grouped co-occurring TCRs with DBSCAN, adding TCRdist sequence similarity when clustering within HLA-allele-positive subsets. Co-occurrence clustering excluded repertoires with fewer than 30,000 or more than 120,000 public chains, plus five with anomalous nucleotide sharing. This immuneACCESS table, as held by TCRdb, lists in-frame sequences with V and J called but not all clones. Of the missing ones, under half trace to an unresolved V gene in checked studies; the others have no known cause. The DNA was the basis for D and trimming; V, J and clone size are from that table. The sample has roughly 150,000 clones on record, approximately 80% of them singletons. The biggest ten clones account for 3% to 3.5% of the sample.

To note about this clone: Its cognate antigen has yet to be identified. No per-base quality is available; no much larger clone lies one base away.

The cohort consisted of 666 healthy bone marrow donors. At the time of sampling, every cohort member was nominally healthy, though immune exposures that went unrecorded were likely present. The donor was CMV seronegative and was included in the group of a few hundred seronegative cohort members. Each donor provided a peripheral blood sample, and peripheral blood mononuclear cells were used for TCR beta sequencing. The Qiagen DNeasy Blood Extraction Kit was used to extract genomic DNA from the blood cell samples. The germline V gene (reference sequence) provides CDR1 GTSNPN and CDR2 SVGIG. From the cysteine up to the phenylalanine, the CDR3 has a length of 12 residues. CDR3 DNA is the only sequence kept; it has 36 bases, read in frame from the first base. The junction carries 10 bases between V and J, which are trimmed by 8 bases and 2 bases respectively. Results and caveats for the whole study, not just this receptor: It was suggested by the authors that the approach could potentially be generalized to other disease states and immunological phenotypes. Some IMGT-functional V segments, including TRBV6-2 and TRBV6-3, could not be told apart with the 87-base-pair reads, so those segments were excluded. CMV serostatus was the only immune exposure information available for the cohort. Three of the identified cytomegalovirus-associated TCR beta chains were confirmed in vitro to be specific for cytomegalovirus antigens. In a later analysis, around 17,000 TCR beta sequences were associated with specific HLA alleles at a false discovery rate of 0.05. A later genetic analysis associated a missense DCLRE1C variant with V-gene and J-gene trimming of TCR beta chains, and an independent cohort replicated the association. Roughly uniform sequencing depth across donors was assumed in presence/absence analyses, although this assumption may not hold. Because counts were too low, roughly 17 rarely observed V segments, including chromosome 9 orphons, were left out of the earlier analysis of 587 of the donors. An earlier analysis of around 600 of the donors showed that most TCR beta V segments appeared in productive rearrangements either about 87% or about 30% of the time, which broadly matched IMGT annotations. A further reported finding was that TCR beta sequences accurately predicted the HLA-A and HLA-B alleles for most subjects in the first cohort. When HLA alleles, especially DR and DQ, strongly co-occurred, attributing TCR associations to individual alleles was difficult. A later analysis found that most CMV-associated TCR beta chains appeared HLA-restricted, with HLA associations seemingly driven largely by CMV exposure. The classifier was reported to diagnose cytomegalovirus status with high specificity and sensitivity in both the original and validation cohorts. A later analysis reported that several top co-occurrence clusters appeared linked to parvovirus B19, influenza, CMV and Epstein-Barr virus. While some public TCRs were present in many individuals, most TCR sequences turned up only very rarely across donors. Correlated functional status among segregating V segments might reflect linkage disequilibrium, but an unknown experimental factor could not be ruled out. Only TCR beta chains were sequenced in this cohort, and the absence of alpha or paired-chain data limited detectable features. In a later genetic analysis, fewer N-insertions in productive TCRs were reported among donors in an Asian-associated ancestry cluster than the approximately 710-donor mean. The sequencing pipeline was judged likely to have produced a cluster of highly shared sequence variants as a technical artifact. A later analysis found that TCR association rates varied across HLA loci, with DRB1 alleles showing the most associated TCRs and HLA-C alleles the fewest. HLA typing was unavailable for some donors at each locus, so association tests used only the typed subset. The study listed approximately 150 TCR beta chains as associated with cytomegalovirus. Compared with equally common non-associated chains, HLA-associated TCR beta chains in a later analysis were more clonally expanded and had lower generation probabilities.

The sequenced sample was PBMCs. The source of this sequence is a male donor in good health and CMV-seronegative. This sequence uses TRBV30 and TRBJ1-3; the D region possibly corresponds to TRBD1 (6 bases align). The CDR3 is CAAGQTGNTIYF. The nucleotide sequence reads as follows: TGTGCCGCTGGACAGACTGGAAACACCATATATTTT.